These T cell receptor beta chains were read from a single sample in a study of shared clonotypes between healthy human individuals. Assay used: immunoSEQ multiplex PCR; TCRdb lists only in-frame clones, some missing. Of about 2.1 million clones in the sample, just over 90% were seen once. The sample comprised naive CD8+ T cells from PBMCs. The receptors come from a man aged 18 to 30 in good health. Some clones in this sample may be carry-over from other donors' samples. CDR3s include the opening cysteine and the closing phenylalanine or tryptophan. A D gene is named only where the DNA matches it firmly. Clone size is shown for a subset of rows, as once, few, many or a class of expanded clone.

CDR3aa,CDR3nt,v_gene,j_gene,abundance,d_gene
CASSVTGQINQPQHF,TGTGCCAGCAGCGTTACGGGACAGATCAATCAGCCCCAGCATTTT,TRBV9,TRBJ1-5,.,TRBD1
CASSLWREATNSYEQYF,TGTGCCAGCAGCCTCTGGCGGGAAGCTACTAACTCCTACGAGCAGTACTTC,TRBV11-1,TRBJ2-7,.,.
CSAAGVGYTF,TGCAGTGCCGCAGGTGTAGGCTACACCTTC,TRBV20-1,TRBJ1-2,.,.
CASSAGYNEQFF,TGTGCCAGCAGCGCCGGCTACAATGAGCAGTTCTTC,TRBV5-4,TRBJ2-1,.,.
CAIRSATSGSYEQYF,TGTGCCATCAGGTCTGCAACTAGCGGATCCTACGAGCAGTACTTC,TRBV10-3,TRBJ2-7,.,TRBD2
CASSSGTGESYGYTF,TGTGCCAGCAGCTCTGGGACAGGGGAAAGCTATGGCTACACCTTC,TRBV7-9,TRBJ1-2,.,TRBD1
CASKGAGPYEQYF,TGTGCCAGTAAAGGAGCGGGCCCCTACGAGCAGTACTTC,TRBV19,TRBJ2-7,.,.
CASISGTSGLSYNEQFF,TGTGCCAGCATTTCCGGGACTAGCGGCCTCTCCTACAATGAGCAGTTCTTC,TRBV27,TRBJ2-1,.,TRBD2
CASSPPGRGNTEAFF,TGTGCCAGCTCACCTCCTGGTCGGGGTAACACTGAAGCTTTCTTT,TRBV18,TRBJ1-1,.,.
CASSQVFDGANTEAFF,TGCGCCAGCAGCCAAGTTTTTGACGGAGCAAACACTGAAGCTTTCTTT,TRBV4-1,TRBJ1-1,.,.
CASSQEYAGAENTGELFF,TGCGCCAGCAGCCAAGAATATGCGGGAGCCGAGAACACCGGGGAGCTGTTTTTT,TRBV4-3,TRBJ2-2,.,TRBD2
CASSLPTWDRAQHF,TGTGCCAGTAGTCTTCCCACTTGGGACCGGGCCCAGCATTTT,TRBV19,TRBJ1-5,.,.
CASSDPDQLLLAETQYF,TGCGCCAGCAGCGACCCAGACCAATTACTACTAGCAGAGACGCAGTATTTT,TRBV5-1,TRBJ2-3,.,.
CASRTGRTTTEAFF,TGTGCCAGTCGGACGGGGCGTACGACCACTGAAGCTTTCTTT,TRBV6-1,TRBJ1-1,.,.
CASSFEVPGNEQFF,TGTGCCAGCAGTTTCGAGGTCCCGGGGAATGAGCAGTTCTTC,TRBV27,TRBJ2-1,.,.
CASSPTIPGQPQHF,TGCGCCAGCAGCCCAACTATACCGGGTCAGCCCCAGCATTTT,TRBV4-1,TRBJ1-5,.,.
CASSMTGRGSYEQYF,TGTGCCAGCAGCATGACAGGGAGGGGTTCCTACGAGCAGTACTTC,TRBV7-9,TRBJ2-7,once,.
CASSSRDRAPPEAFF,TGTGCCAGCAGCTCCCGGGACAGGGCTCCCCCTGAAGCTTTCTTT,TRBV5-6,TRBJ1-1,.,TRBD1
CASSLGRGAGGYTF,TGTGCCAGCAGCTTGGGTAGGGGGGCTGGTGGCTACACCTTC,TRBV5-6,TRBJ1-2,.,.
CASSPRTSGNPEQYF,TGTGCCAGCAGCCCAAGGACTAGCGGGAACCCCGAGCAGTACTTC,TRBV13,TRBJ2-7,once,TRBD2
CASSLEAGPSYEQYF,TGTGCCAGCAGCTTAGAAGCGGGGCCGTCCTACGAGCAGTACTTC,TRBV11-2,TRBJ2-7,.,TRBD2
CASSLAMDVYGYTF,TGTGCCAGCAGCTTGGCCATGGACGTCTATGGCTACACCTTC,TRBV5-4,TRBJ1-2,.,.
CASSPRDTEGHEQYF,TGTGCCAGCAGCCCCCGGGACACAGAAGGCCACGAGCAGTACTTC,TRBV7-8,TRBJ2-7,.,.
CASSLSRDSYEQYF,TGCGCCAGCAGCTTGTCGCGGGACTCCTACGAGCAGTACTTC,TRBV5-1,TRBJ2-7,.,.
CASSPGAPLLTGEAFF,TGTGCCAGCAGTCCAGGGGCCCCACTTTTAACAGGTGAAGCTTTCTTT,TRBV28,TRBJ1-1,.,.
CASGYNEQFF,TGTGCCAGCGGCTACAATGAGCAGTTCTTC,TRBV13,TRBJ2-1,once,.
CASAMRTGLDNEQFF,TGTGCTAGTGCCATGAGGACAGGTCTGGATAATGAGCAGTTCTTC,TRBV12-5,TRBJ2-1,.,TRBD1
CASSFDSPYEQYF,TGTGCCAGCAGCTTTGACAGTCCCTACGAGCAGTACTTC,TRBV5-5,TRBJ2-7,once,.
CASSFTLAGNTGELFF,TGTGCCAGCAGCTTTACACTAGCGGGCAACACCGGGGAGCTGTTTTTT,TRBV7-6,TRBJ2-2,once,TRBD2
CASNHRTESYEQYF,TGTGCCAGCAATCACAGGACAGAGTCCTACGAGCAGTACTTC,TRBV28,TRBJ2-7,.,.
CASSQDALAGGGGELFF,TGCGCCAGCAGCCAAGACGCGCTAGCGGGAGGTGGCGGGGAGCTGTTTTTT,TRBV4-1,TRBJ2-2,once,TRBD2
CASSYGKNTEAFF,TGTGCCAGCAGTTACGGAAAGAACACTGAAGCTTTCTTT,TRBV6-5,TRBJ1-1,.,.
CASSQRSGSEYTEAFF,TGCGCCAGCAGCCAGCGGTCAGGGAGTGAGTACACTGAAGCTTTCTTT,TRBV4-1,TRBJ1-1,.,.
CASSESVAGGLQYF,TGCGCCAGCAGTGAGTCGGTAGCGGGGGGGCTTCAGTACTTC,TRBV10-1,TRBJ2-4,.,TRBD2
CASSLEGYEQFF,TGCGCCAGCAGCTTGGAAGGGTATGAGCAGTTCTTC,TRBV5-1,TRBJ2-1,.,.
CAISESGRGNTEAFF,TGTGCCATCAGTGAGTCGGGGAGGGGGAACACTGAAGCTTTCTTT,TRBV10-3,TRBJ1-1,.,.
CASSPSGRPYEQYF,TGCGCCAGCAGTCCTAGCGGGAGGCCCTACGAGCAGTACTTC,TRBV10-2,TRBJ2-7,.,TRBD2
CASSQDLRGDTQYF,TGTGCCAGCAGCCAAGATCTTAGGGGAGATACGCAGTATTTT,TRBV14,TRBJ2-3,.,.
CASSQGPGTGEETQYF,TGCGCCAGCAGCCAAGGCCCCGGGACAGGGGAAGAGACCCAGTACTTC,TRBV4-1,TRBJ2-5,.,TRBD1
CASSGRTSGSAAGELFF,TGTGCCAGCAGTGGAAGGACTAGCGGGAGTGCTGCCGGGGAGCTGTTTTTT,TRBV6-1,TRBJ2-2,.,TRBD2
CASSLDPAGSNEQFF,TGTGCCAGCAGCTTAGACCCCGCGGGGAGCAATGAGCAGTTCTTC,TRBV11-2,TRBJ2-1,.,.
CASSLASLSAGWPYEQYF,TGTGCCAGCAGCTTAGCGAGCTTGTCCGCAGGGTGGCCCTACGAGCAGTACTTC,TRBV7-2,TRBJ2-7,.,.
CASSTSGRRGDEQYF,TGTGCCAGCAGCACAAGCGGGAGGCGGGGGGACGAGCAGTACTTC,TRBV9,TRBJ2-7,.,TRBD2
CASSTGLLTYEQYF,TGTGCCAGCAGCACGGGACTACTTACCTACGAGCAGTACTTC,TRBV7-6,TRBJ2-7,.,TRBD2
CASSLAPITDTQYF,TGTGCCAGCAGCTTAGCACCCATCACAGATACGCAGTATTTT,TRBV11-2,TRBJ2-3,.,.
CASSPRDRGENIQYF,TGTGCCAGCTCACCCCGAGACAGGGGGGAAAACATTCAGTACTTC,TRBV18,TRBJ2-4,.,TRBD1